The text below deals with one T cell receptor beta chain. The data derive from a study of T cell changes during pregnancy in multiple sclerosis. Clones were sequenced by immunoSEQ multiplex PCR, and TCRdb holds only the in-frame ones, with some missing. Of about 100,000 clones listed, around 92% are singletons. In germline, CDR1 is MDHEN, CDR2 SYDVKM. V dropped 4 bases and J dropped 5; count of bases not matched to a gene: 13. This CDR3 spans 16 amino acids. The clonotype originates from a female donor with multiple sclerosis, enrolled in a pregnancy study. The chain uses TRBV28 and TRBJ2-5; 7 positions match TRBD2. The material sequenced was peripheral blood, taken before pregnancy. This CDR3 is CASSSRTRESQETQYF. The CDR3 region has the DNA TGTGCCAGCAGTTCAAGGACTAGAGAGAGCCAGGAGACCCAGTACTTC.